The 14 T cell receptor beta chains below come from one sample, sequenced in a study of CD8+ T cells in alopecia areata. Treatment indicated: oral pan-JAK inhibitor, 5-10 mg twice daily. The authors extracted RNA and reverse transcribed it into cDNA as the sequencing template. Generated by immunoSEQ multiplex PCR, the TCRdb table keeps only in-frame clones and is missing some. The repertoire includes 110,000 to 150,000 clones, approximately 80% of them detected once, and roughly 25% sits in the top ten. The sample in question was CD8+ T cells sorted from blood, obtained at week 4, from a patient treated with tofacitinib. These TCRs come from a human donor with alopecia areata.

J is TRBJ2-5 and V is TRBV7-3, with D tentatively TRBD2 (5 bases). The germline gives CDR1 SGHTA, CDR2 FQGTGA. The CDR3 extends over 15 amino acids. The V end lost 2 bases, the J end lost 1 base, and 11 bases lay between the germline ends. CDR3 amino acids: CASSLLGSSQETQYF. Written as DNA, the CDR3 is TGTGCCAGCAGCTTATTGGGGAGTAGCCAAGAGACCCAGTACTTC.

In DNA, the CDR3 is TGCAGCGTTGAAGAATCCCAGGGGGCAAGGTACGAGCAGTACTTC. This codes for CSVEESQGARYEQYF. The genes are TRBV29-1 and TRBJ2-7; TRBD1 matches at 8 bases. Germline values: CDR1 SQVTM, CDR2 ANQGSEA. V shed 0 bases, J shed 4 bases, and the junction held 8 bases outside the gene matches. The CDR3 covers 15 residues.

In this sample, this clone turned up a few times. The V and J genes are TRBV19 and TRBJ2-7; TRBD1 matches at 7 bases. Trimming took 3 bases from V and 1 from J; bases not matched to a gene: 6. The CDR3 is 15 residues long. Germline CDR1 and CDR2: LNHDA and SQIVND (reference sequence). The CDR3 sequence: CASSIGRTGSYEQYF. CDR3 in DNA: TGTGCCAGTAGTATTGGCCGGACAGGTTCCTACGAGCAGTACTTC.

This chain connects TRBV7-9 to TRBJ2-7, with TRBD2 matching over 10 bases. Trimming at V came to 3 bases and at J to 1 base, leaving 3 bases not matched to a gene. Germline CDR1 reads SEHNR; CDR2 reads FQNEAQ (reference sequence). CDR3 length: 15 amino acids. In DNA form, the CDR3 reads TGTGCCAGCAGCTTGGGGGGACTAGCGTCCTACGAGCAGTACTTC. Amino acids: CASSLGGLASYEQYF.

This clone occurred a few times. The sample holds other DNA sequences that translate to the same CDR3. V gene TRBV4-2 combines with J gene TRBJ2-7; possible D gene TRBD1, 6 bases. The germline V gene encodes CDR1 LGHNA and CDR2 YNFKEQ. V lost 0 bases and J lost 0, with 12 bases in between. This CDR3 has 16 residues. CDR3 sequence reads: CASSQEGQGSSYEQYF. CDR3 in DNA: TGTGCCAGCAGCCAAGAGGGGCAGGGGAGCTCCTACGAGCAGTACTTC.

A word on this clone: Other DNA sequences in the same sample also yield this CDR3. This rearrangement joins TRBV27 to TRBJ2-7, with a possible D match to TRBD2 (5 bases). The V and J ends lost 2 bases and 0 bases respectively, with 5 bases between them. Per the germline V gene, CDR1 is MNHEY and CDR2 is SMNVEV (reference sequence). The CDR3 contains 13 residues. As DNA, the CDR3 is TGTGCCAGCAGTTTAGCGGGCTCCTACGAGCAGTACTTC. It yields the protein CASSLAGSYEQYF.

The chain uses TRBV4-2 and TRBJ1-1; D unclear. The CDR3 is made up of 13 amino acids. Germline V lookup: CDR1 LGHNA, CDR2 YNFKEQ. V was trimmed by 0 bases and J by 4 bases, leaving 6 bases between them. The CDR3 DNA follows: TGTGCCAGCAGCCAAGACTGGGGCACTGAAGCTTTCTTT. The encoded protein is CASSQDWGTEAFF.

This clone was seen only a few times. The V call is TRBV7-6, the J call TRBJ2-2, with 9 bases matching TRBD1. The CDR3 totals 17 residues. In germline, CDR1 is SGHVS, CDR2 FNYEAQ. V shed 0 bases, J shed 1 base, and the junction held 3 bases outside the gene matches. Here the CDR3 DNA reads TGTGCCAGCAGCTTAGCGCCGGGACAGGGGAACACCGGGGAGCTGTTTTTT. It codes for CASSLAPGQGNTGELFF.

The chain uses TRBV5-4 and TRBJ2-3; possibly TRBD2 for D (7 bases). Germline CDR1 SGHNT, CDR2 YYREEE (reference sequence). With 2 bases removed from V and 2 bases from J, the gap between germline ends came to 15 bases. This CDR3 comprises 16 residues. The CDR3, as DNA: TGTGCCAGCAGCTTCCATGCGGGGGCCCTCACAGATACGCAGTATTTT. The encoded protein is CASSFHAGALTDTQYF.

This clone showed up just a few times. This chain joins TRBV29-1 and TRBJ2-5; 8 positions agree with TRBD1. The germline V gene encodes CDR1 SQVTM and CDR2 ANQGSEA. The length of the CDR3 is 13 residues. V dropped 7 bases and J dropped 1; count of bases not matched to a gene: 5. CDR3: CSAGQGVQETQYF. The CDR3 coding sequence is TGCAGCGCCGGACAGGGAGTCCAAGAGACCCAGTACTTC.

The chain is built from TRBV12-5 and TRBJ1-2; D not certain. Trimming took off 1 base at V and 3 bases at J, with 9 bases between the two ends. This CDR3 contains 14 residues. Germline V gives CDR1 LGHNT, CDR2 FRNRAP. In DNA form, the CDR3 reads TGTGCTAGTGGTTTGGCGACCCGTTACTATGGCTACACCTTC. Translating it yields CASGLATRYYGYTF. Complete variable domain (other parts from reference TRBV12-5 and TRBJ1-2): DARVTQTPRHKVTEMGQEVTMRCQPILGHNTVFWYRQTMMQGLELLAYFRNRAPLDDSGMPKDRFSAEMPDATLATLKIQPSEPRDSAVYFCASGLATRYYGYTFGSGTRLTVV.

This chain connects TRBV5-6 to TRBJ2-6, with TRBD1 matching 8 bases. Germline assignment: CDR1 SGHDT and CDR2 YYEEEE. The CDR3 is 17 residues long. V lost 4 bases and J lost 0; bases outside the gene matches: 6. CDR3 DNA sequence: TGTGCCAGCAGCCTGGGACAGGCGCTCTCTGGGGCCAACGTCCTGACTTTC. This gives the protein CASSLGQALSGANVLTF.

The table lists this clone with many counts. The CDR3 DNA is TGTGCCAGCAGTGTAACAGGGTTGACAGATACGCAGTATTTT. Translated: CASSVTGLTDTQYF. This sequence joins TRBV6-6 and TRBJ2-3; possibly TRBD1 for D (6 bases). The CDR3 sequence is 14 residues long. Trimming stripped 5 bases from V and 3 bases from J, with 12 bases between. Per the germline V gene, CDR1 is MNHNY and CDR2 is SVGAGI (reference sequence).

The chain combines TRBV7-8 with TRBJ2-7; a possible D gene is TRBD2 (7 bases). The CDR3 consists of 15 residues. Germline V lookup: CDR1 SGHVS, CDR2 FQNEAQ. Trimming shortened V by 3 bases and J by 1 base, and 13 bases separated the two germline ends. CDR3 residues: CASSLGGATSYEQYF. The CDR3 bases are TGTGCCAGCAGCTTGGGGGGGGCTACATCCTACGAGCAGTACTTC.